One T cell receptor beta chain is described in this entry. The CDR3 covers 13 residues. Trimming shortened V by 2 bases and J by 9 bases, and 11 bases separated the two germline ends. Germline CDR1 reads MDHEN; CDR2 reads SYDVKM. This sample was taken from a study of shared clonotypes between healthy human individuals. At the level of the study: Ranging from 18 to 49 in age, donors were a couple of women and a few men.

TCRdb's table, derived via immunoSEQ multiplex PCR, lists solely in-frame clones and lacks some. This sample yields roughly 2,500,000 clones, of which over 85% are seen a single time; 0.36% belongs to the top ten. The chain employs TRBV28 and TRBJ2-1, with a tentative D call TRBD2 (5 bases). The source material was naive CD4+ T cells from PBMCs. Subset specified: CD45RA+ positively selected. The TCR originated in a man between 18 and 29 years old in good health. Some clones in this sample may be carry-over from other donors' samples. CDR3 nucleotide sequence: TGTGCCAGCAGTTTAGAGGCTAGCAGTGAGCAGTTCTTC. Translating it yields CASSLEASSEQFF.